This is a list of T cell receptor beta chains from one sample in a study of shared clonotypes between healthy human individuals. Profiled with immunoSEQ multiplex PCR; TCRdb holds only in-frame clones, not every one. The table records around 2.1 million clones, 85% to 95% of them present only once. Specimen: naive CD8+ T cells from PBMCs. The receptor set was obtained from a man younger than 35 in good health. Some clones in this sample may be carry-over from other donors' samples. The CDR3 runs from the conserved cysteine through the conserved F or W. Each record gives: J gene, D gene, clone size, V gene, CDR3 length, CDR3 DNA, CDR3 protein. A D gene is named only where the DNA matches it firmly. A clone size is listed for some rows: how often the clone was seen (once, few, many), or a class if it is expanded.

>TRBJ2-2|NA|NA|TRBV7-9|11
TGTGCCAGCAGGCGAGACGGGGAGCTGTTTTTT
CASRRDGELFF
>TRBJ2-7|NA|NA|TRBV4-3|15
TGCGCCAGCAGCCCAAGGGGGCGGGGCTCCTACGAGCAGTACTTC
CASSPRGRGSYEQYF
>TRBJ1-2|NA|once|TRBV7-9|15
TGTGCCAGCAGCTTCAGGTCCCGGGACCTTTATGGCTACACCTTC
CASSFRSRDLYGYTF
>TRBJ2-7|NA|NA|TRBV6-9|14
TGTGCCAGCAGGCTCAATAGGGCTCTCTACGAGCAGTACTTC
CASRLNRALYEQYF
>TRBJ2-3|NA|NA|TRBV28|16
TGTGCCAGCAGTACCCCAGTCGAACAGGGTGGAGATACGCAGTATTTT
CASSTPVEQGGDTQYF
>TRBJ2-3|NA|NA|TRBV11-2|17
TGTGCCAGCAGCTTACCGGGGGAGGTCCCCCGCACAGATACGCAGTATTTT
CASSLPGEVPRTDTQYF
>TRBJ2-3|NA|NA|TRBV9|16
TGTGCCAGCAGCGTAGAGGGTGGCACCCTCACAGATACGCAGTATTTT
CASSVEGGTLTDTQYF
>TRBJ2-7|NA|NA|TRBV7-9|15
TGTGCCAGCAGCCCCCTCCGGGACCAAACCTACGAGCAGTACTTC
CASSPLRDQTYEQYF
>TRBJ2-7|TRBD1|NA|TRBV29-1|13
TGCAGCGGCGGACAGGGTCTGACCTACGAGCAGTACTTC
CSGGQGLTYEQYF
>TRBJ2-7|TRBD1|NA|TRBV6-5|16
TGTGCCAGCAGTTACTCGGTAGGACAGGAGTCCTACGAGCAGTACTTC
CASSYSVGQESYEQYF
>TRBJ2-1|TRBD2|NA|TRBV10-2|17
TGCGCCAGCAGTGAGGAGCTAGCGGGAGGAAGCTACAATGAGCAGTTCTTC
CASSEELAGGSYNEQFF
>TRBJ2-2|NA|NA|TRBV15|12
TGTGCCACCAGCGGGAGGAACGGGGAGCTGTTTTTT
CATSGRNGELFF
>TRBJ2-2|TRBD2|once|TRBV29-1|16
TGCAGCGTAGGAACTCCCCAGCGGGGCAACACCGGGGAGCTGTTTTTT
CSVGTPQRGNTGELFF
>TRBJ2-1|NA|NA|TRBV7-9|14
TGTGCCAGCAGCTTAGCGCTTGTGTACAATGAGCAGTTCTTC
CASSLALVYNEQFF
>TRBJ2-3|TRBD2|NA|TRBV4-2|17
TGTGCCAGCAGCCAAGATCGGGCGGGAGGGCCAAGGGATACGCAGTATTTT
CASSQDRAGGPRDTQYF
>TRBJ2-2|NA|NA|TRBV5-6|17
TGTGCCAGCAGCTTGGACAGTGGAATACGAAACACCGGGGAGCTGTTTTTT
CASSLDSGIRNTGELFF
>TRBJ1-3|TRBD1|once|TRBV7-9|16
TGTGCCAGCCGCCCCGGACAGGCCTATCCTGGAAACACCATATATTTT
CASRPGQAYPGNTIYF
>TRBJ1-1|NA|NA|TRBV15|12
TGTGCCACCAGCGTCCTACAAACCGAAGCTTTCTTT
CATSVLQTEAFF
>TRBJ2-3|NA|NA|TRBV7-9|16
TGTGCCAGCAGCTTAGATTTTACCGCTAGTCCAGATACGCAGTATTTT
CASSLDFTASPDTQYF
>TRBJ2-7|NA|NA|TRBV7-2|16
TGTGCCAGCAGCTTAGCGCTTCGTGGTGCTACCTACGAGCAGTACTTC
CASSLALRGATYEQYF
>TRBJ1-5|NA|NA|TRBV27|14
TGTGCCAGCAGTTTATTAGGTAGCAATCAGCCCCAGCATTTT
CASSLLGSNQPQHF
>TRBJ2-4|NA|once|TRBV11-2|17
TGTGCCAGCAGTCTCCCGAGGGGAACTACAGCCAAAAACATTCAGTACTTC
CASSLPRGTTAKNIQYF
>TRBJ2-6|NA|once|TRBV19|16
TGTGCCAGTAGTATAACCGGCGGCTCTGGGGCCAACGTCCTGACTTTC
CASSITGGSGANVLTF
>TRBJ2-7|NA|NA|TRBV28|17
TGTGCCAGCAGTCCCGGGACAAGCAGACTGAGTATCTACGAGCAGTACTTC
CASSPGTSRLSIYEQYF
>TRBJ2-7|NA|NA|TRBV28|19
TGTGCCAGCAGCTCCCAGGAGGGCAGCCTATCCACTCTTGCCTACGAGCAGTACTTC
CASSSQEGSLSTLAYEQYF
>TRBJ2-4|TRBD1|NA|TRBV9|15
TGTGCCAGCAGCGCCTCCGGGACAGGGGGTTACATTCAGTACTTC
CASSASGTGGYIQYF
>TRBJ2-1|NA|NA|TRBV6-5|15
TGTGCCAGCAGTTACTCGATGGGAGGTGCTAATGAGCAGTTCTTC
CASSYSMGGANEQFF
>TRBJ2-3|NA|few|TRBV27|14
TGTGCCAGCACTACATGGAGTCGCACAGATACGCAGTATTTT
CASTTWSRTDTQYF